These T cell receptor beta chains were read from a single sample in a study of blood T cell repertoires in COVID-19. Profiled with immunoSEQ multiplex PCR; TCRdb holds only in-frame clones, not every one. The profile shows about 250,000 clones, 89% of them singletons. Sequences were obtained from peripheral blood. These receptor sequences come from a woman aged 40 to 49 who had recovered from COVID-19. Each CDR3 is given with its conserved first and last residue. D genes are given only for firm matches. Clone size appears in some rows only: once, few, many, or a class for an expanded clone.

clone size: NA; J gene: TRBJ1-5; D gene: NA; V gene: TRBV7-9; CDR3 protein: CASSPGALQPQHF; CDR3 DNA: TGTGCCAGCAGCCCAGGGGCCCTTCAGCCCCAGCATTTT
clone size: NA; J gene: TRBJ2-5; D gene: TRBD1; V gene: TRBV30; CDR3 protein: CAWEGRGRGETQYF; CDR3 DNA: TGTGCCTGGGAGGGCAGGGGGCGCGGAGAGACCCAGTACTTC
clone size: NA; J gene: TRBJ1-2; D gene: NA; V gene: TRBV5-4; CDR3 protein: CASSGQGQGYGYTF; CDR3 DNA: TGTGCCAGCAGCGGGCAGGGCCAGGGCTATGGCTACACCTTC
clone size: NA; J gene: TRBJ1-2; D gene: NA; V gene: TRBV11-3; CDR3 protein: CASGSQGRYTF; CDR3 DNA: TGTGCCAGCGGAAGCCAGGGGCGCTACACCTTC
clone size: medium-sized; J gene: TRBJ2-2; D gene: NA; V gene: TRBV2; CDR3 protein: CASSDDRVQGDTGELFF; CDR3 DNA: TGTGCCAGCTCCGATGACCGGGTCCAAGGGGACACCGGGGAGCTGTTTTTT
clone size: NA; J gene: TRBJ1-5; D gene: NA; V gene: TRBV27; CDR3 protein: CASSLSGVRSQPQHF; CDR3 DNA: TGTGCCAGCAGTTTGTCGGGGGTAAGGAGTCAGCCCCAGCATTTT
clone size: NA; J gene: TRBJ2-1; D gene: NA; V gene: TRBV7-9; CDR3 protein: CASRAGGRFHNEQFF; CDR3 DNA: TGTGCCAGCAGAGCCGGAGGGAGGTTCCACAATGAGCAGTTCTTC
clone size: NA; J gene: TRBJ2-5; D gene: TRBD2; V gene: TRBV12-3/TRBV12-4; CDR3 protein: CASSDGRAETQYF; CDR3 DNA: TGTGCCAGCTCTGACGGGAGGGCAGAGACCCAGTACTTC
clone size: few; J gene: TRBJ2-3; D gene: NA; V gene: TRBV7-2; CDR3 protein: CASSPRGSSTDTQYF; CDR3 DNA: TGTGCCAGCAGCCCCCGGGGGTCTAGCACAGATACGCAGTATTTT
clone size: NA; J gene: TRBJ1-6; D gene: NA; V gene: TRBV10-3; CDR3 protein: CAITAGSESPLHF; CDR3 DNA: TGTGCCATCACTGCGGGATCTGAATCACCCCTCCACTTT
clone size: once; J gene: TRBJ1-6; D gene: NA; V gene: TRBV3-1/TRBV3-2; CDR3 protein: CASSQSEGSPLHF; CDR3 DNA: TGTGCCAGCAGCCAATCCGAGGGATCACCCCTCCACTTT
clone size: NA; J gene: TRBJ2-1; D gene: NA; V gene: TRBV6-4; CDR3 protein: CASTTSAGPPVNEQFF; CDR3 DNA: TGTGCCAGCACCACAAGCGCGGGACCACCAGTTAATGAGCAGTTCTTC
clone size: NA; J gene: TRBJ2-7; D gene: TRBD1; V gene: TRBV19; CDR3 protein: CASRLRTGDYEQYF; CDR3 DNA: TGTGCCAGTAGATTAAGAACAGGGGACTACGAGCAGTACTTC
clone size: NA; J gene: TRBJ2-3; D gene: NA; V gene: TRBV2; CDR3 protein: CASEKIQFTDTQYF; CDR3 DNA: TGTGCCAGCGAGAAGATTCAATTCACAGATACGCAGTATTTT